This T cell receptor beta chain emerged from a study of blood T cell repertoires in COVID-19. Across the study: COVID-19 samples from acute and convalescent phases originated in the United States, Italy and Spain. From T cells, B-cell-depleted T cells, or PBMCs came the material, which was cDNA or gDNA.

Authors' methods: From reference gene primer amplification, estimates of nucleated cell counts were derived. The data were produced by immunoSEQ multiplex PCR, yet TCRdb's version contains in-frame clones alone and is incomplete. V and J calls and clone size are those listed in that table; D and trimming were worked out from the DNA. The sample yields over 200,000 clones, around 90% seen once. The CDR3 is 15 amino acids. Looked up from germline, CDR1 is LNHDA and CDR2 is SQIVND (reference sequence). Deletions cut 0 bases from V and 2 bases from J, with 10 bases between. The chain uses TRBV19 and TRBJ1-1; D is unresolved. The origin of this receptor is a man aged 55 to 70 who had recovered from COVID-19. The sequencing sample was made of peripheral blood. CDR3 coding DNA: TGTGCCAGTAGTATAGATCAGCAGGCTAACACTGAAGCTTTCTTT. Amino acid sequence: CASSIDQQANTEAFF.